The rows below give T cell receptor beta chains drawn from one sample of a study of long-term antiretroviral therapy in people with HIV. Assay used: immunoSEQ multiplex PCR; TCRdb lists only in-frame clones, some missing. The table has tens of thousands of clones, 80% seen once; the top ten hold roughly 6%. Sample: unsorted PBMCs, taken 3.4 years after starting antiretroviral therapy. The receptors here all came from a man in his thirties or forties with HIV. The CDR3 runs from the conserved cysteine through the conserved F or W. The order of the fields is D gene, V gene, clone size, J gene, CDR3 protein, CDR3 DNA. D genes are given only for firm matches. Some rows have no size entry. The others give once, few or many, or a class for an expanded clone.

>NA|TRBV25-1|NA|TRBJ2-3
CASSELGGKISDTQYF
TGTGCCAGCAGTGAACTGGGGGGTAAGATCTCAGATACGCAGTATTTT
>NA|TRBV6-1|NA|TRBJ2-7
CASSTGLAAYEQYF
TGTGCCAGCAGCACCGGACTCGCAGCTTACGAGCAGTACTTC
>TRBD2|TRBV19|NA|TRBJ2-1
CASSVAGVSSVEQFF
TGTGCCAGTAGTGTTGCGGGAGTGAGTTCGGTTGAGCAGTTCTTC
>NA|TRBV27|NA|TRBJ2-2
CASSFSYPGELFF
TGTGCCAGCAGTTTTTCTTACCCCGGGGAGCTGTTTTTT
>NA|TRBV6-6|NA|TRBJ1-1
CASREENTEAFF
TGTGCCAGCAGGGAGGAGAACACTGAAGCTTTCTTT
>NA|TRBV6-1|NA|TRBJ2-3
CASSEAGLQADTQYF
TGTGCCAGCAGTGAAGCGGGACTCCAGGCAGATACGCAGTATTTT
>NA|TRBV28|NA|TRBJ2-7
CASSLKLAGEQYF
TGTGCCAGCAGTTTAAAATTAGCCGGCGAGCAGTACTTC
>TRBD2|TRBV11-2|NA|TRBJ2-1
CASSFGTSGIYEQFF
TGTGCCAGCAGCTTTGGGACTAGCGGGATCTATGAGCAGTTCTTC
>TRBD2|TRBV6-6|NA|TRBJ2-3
CASTRRAGGTDTQYF
TGTGCCAGCACCCGTAGGGCGGGAGGCACAGATACGCAGTATTTT
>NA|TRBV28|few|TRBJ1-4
CASSLSGLNEKLFF
TGTGCCAGCAGTTTAAGCGGACTGAATGAAAAACTGTTTTTT
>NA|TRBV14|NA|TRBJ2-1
CASSMGGLPGSEQFF
TGTGCCAGCAGCATGGGAGGCCTCCCGGGGAGTGAGCAGTTCTTC
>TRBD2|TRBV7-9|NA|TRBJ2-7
CASSSPRTSGSGYEQYF
TGTGCCAGCAGCTCGCCCCGGACTAGCGGGAGTGGGTACGAGCAGTACTTC
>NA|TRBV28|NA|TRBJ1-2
CASSSPPNGYTF
TGTGCCAGCAGTTCGCCTCCCAATGGCTACACCTTC
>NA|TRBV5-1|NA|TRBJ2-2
CASRLLAAGELFF
TGCGCCAGCAGACTTCTAGCAGCCGGGGAGCTGTTTTTT
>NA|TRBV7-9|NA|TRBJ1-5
CASSLAGSGQPQHF
TGTGCCAGCAGCTTAGCCGGGTCGGGTCAGCCCCAGCATTTT
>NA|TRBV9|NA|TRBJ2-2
CASSDGPGDTGELFF
TGTGCCAGCAGCGATGGCCCAGGAGACACCGGGGAGCTGTTTTTT
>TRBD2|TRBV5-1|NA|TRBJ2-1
CASSPVAGGPYNEQFF
TGCGCCAGCAGCCCCGTAGCGGGAGGCCCCTACAATGAGCAGTTCTTC
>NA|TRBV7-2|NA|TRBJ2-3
CASSSYTDTQYF
TGTGCCAGCAGCTCCTACACAGATACGCAGTATTTT
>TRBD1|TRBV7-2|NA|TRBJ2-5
CASSFQGGRETQYF
TGTGCCAGCAGCTTCCAAGGGGGCCGGGAGACCCAGTACTTC
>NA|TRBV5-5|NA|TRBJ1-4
CASSYMYGPNEKLFF
TGTGCCAGCAGCTACATGTACGGTCCTAATGAAAAACTGTTTTTT
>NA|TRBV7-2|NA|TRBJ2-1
CASSPRGASPDSRVKQFF
TGTGCCAGCAGCCCAAGAGGAGCGAGTCCGGACTCGCGTGTTAAGCAGTTCTTC
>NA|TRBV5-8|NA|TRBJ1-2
CASSLDNYGYTF
TGTGCCAGCAGCCTGGACAACTATGGCTACACCTTC
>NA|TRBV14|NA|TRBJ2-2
CASSRANTGELFF
TGTGCCAGCAGCCGCGCGAACACCGGGGAGCTGTTTTTT
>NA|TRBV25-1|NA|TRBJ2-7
CASSESWVSASPLNEQYF
TGTGCCAGCAGTGAATCTTGGGTTAGCGCGTCCCCTTTGAACGAGCAGTACTTC
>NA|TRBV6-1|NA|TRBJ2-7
CASSSEGRSYEQYF
TGTGCCAGCAGTTCCGAGGGGAGGTCCTACGAGCAGTACTTC
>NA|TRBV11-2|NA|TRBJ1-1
CASNQKVSEAFF
TGTGCCTCCAATCAAAAGGTCTCTGAAGCTTTCTTT
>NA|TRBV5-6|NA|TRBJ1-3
CASSWGVGGNTIYF
TGTGCCAGCAGCTGGGGTGTGGGTGGAAACACCATATATTTT
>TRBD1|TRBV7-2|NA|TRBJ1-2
CASSSSGTGSWGYTF
TGTGCCAGCAGCTCCTCCGGGACAGGGAGTTGGGGCTACACCTTC
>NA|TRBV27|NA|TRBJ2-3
CASSLQPDTDTQYF
TGTGCCAGCAGTCTCCAGCCCGACACAGATACGCAGTATTTT
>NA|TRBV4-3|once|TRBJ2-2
CASSQVARTGELFF
TGCGCCAGCAGCCAAGTTGCTCGCACCGGGGAGCTGTTTTTT
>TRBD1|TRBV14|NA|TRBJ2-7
CASSQLDRGRHEQYF
TGTGCCAGCAGCCAGTTAGACAGGGGGCGACACGAGCAGTACTTC
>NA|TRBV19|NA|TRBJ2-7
CASSDWVNEQYF
TGTGCCAGTAGTGACTGGGTTAACGAGCAGTACTTC
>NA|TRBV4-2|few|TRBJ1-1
CASRNVNTEAFF
TGTGCCAGCAGGAATGTGAACACTGAAGCTTTCTTT
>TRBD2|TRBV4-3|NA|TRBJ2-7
CASSHLRLAGLYEQYF
TGCGCCAGCAGCCATCTACGACTAGCGGGGCTCTACGAGCAGTACTTC
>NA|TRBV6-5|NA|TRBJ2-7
CASSYGSATYEQYF
TGTGCCAGCAGTTACGGGAGCGCCACCTACGAGCAGTACTTC
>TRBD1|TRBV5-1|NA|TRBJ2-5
CASSLDGTGRQETQYF
TGCGCCAGCAGCTTGGATGGGACAGGGAGACAAGAGACCCAGTACTTC
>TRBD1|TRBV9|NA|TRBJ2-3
CASSGYRGGTDTQYF
TGTGCCAGCAGCGGATACAGGGGCGGCACAGATACGCAGTATTTT
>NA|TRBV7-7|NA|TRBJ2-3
CASSLGESSTDTQYF
TGTGCTAGCAGCTTAGGAGAATCTAGCACAGATACGCAGTATTTT
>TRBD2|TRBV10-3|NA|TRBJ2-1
CAISEEGLAGAGSYNEQFF
TGTGCCATCAGTGAGGAGGGACTAGCGGGAGCAGGATCCTACAATGAGCAGTTCTTC
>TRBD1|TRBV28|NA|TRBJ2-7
CASSLYGTGEGEQYF
TGTGCCAGCAGTTTATACGGGACAGGGGAGGGGGAGCAGTACTTC
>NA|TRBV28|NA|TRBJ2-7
CASGLLRYEQYF
TGTGCCAGCGGCCTGCTTCGCTACGAGCAGTACTTC
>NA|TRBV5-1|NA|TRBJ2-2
CASSLMGIAAGELFF
TGCGCCAGCAGCTTGATGGGAATAGCTGCCGGGGAGCTGTTTTTT
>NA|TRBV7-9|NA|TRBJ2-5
CASSSGLQETQYF
TGTGCCAGCAGCTCCGGGCTGCAAGAGACCCAGTACTTC
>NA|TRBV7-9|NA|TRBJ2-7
CASSTLLGEDSYEQYF
TGTGCCAGCAGCACCTTACTAGGAGAAGACTCCTACGAGCAGTACTTC
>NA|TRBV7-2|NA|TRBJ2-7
CASSSTGTYEQYF
TGTGCCAGCAGCTCGACTGGTACCTACGAGCAGTACTTC
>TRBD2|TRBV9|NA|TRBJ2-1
CASSVVGGRAHEQFF
TGTGCCAGCAGCGTAGTGGGCGGGAGGGCACATGAGCAGTTCTTC
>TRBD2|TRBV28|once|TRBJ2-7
CASSSGGEEGLYEQYF
TGTGCCAGCAGTTCGGGGGGGGAGGAAGGACTTTACGAGCAGTACTTC
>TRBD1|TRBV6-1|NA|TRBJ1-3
CASSTGDSGNTIYF
TGTGCCAGCAGCACAGGGGACTCTGGAAACACCATATATTTT
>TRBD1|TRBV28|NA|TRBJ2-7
CASRYQGAGSYEQYF
TGTGCCAGCAGATACCAGGGGGCGGGATCCTACGAGCAGTACTTC
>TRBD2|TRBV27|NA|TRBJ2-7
CASSSGLAEAYEQYF
TGTGCCAGCAGTTCTGGACTAGCGGAGGCCTACGAGCAGTACTTC
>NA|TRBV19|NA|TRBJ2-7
CASSFGSPTYEQYF
TGTGCCAGTAGTTTTGGTTCGCCCACCTACGAGCAGTACTTC
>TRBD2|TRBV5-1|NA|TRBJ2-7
CASSLSGTSGRGEQYF
TGCGCCAGCAGCCTATCGGGGACTAGCGGGAGAGGCGAGCAGTACTTC